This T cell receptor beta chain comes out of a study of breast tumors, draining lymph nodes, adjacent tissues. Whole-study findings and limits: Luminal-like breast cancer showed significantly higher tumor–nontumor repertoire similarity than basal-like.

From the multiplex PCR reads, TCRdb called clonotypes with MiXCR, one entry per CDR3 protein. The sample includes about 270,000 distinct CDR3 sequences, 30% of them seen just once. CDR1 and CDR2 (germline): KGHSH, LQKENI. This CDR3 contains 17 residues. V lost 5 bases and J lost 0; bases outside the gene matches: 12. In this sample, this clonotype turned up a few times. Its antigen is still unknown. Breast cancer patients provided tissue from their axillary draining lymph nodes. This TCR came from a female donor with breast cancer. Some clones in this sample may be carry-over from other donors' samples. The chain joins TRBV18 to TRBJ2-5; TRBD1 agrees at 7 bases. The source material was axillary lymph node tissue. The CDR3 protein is CASSASDRERYQETQYF. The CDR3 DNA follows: TGTGCCAGCTCAGCATCCGACAGGGAGCGGTACCAAGAGACCCAGTACTTC.